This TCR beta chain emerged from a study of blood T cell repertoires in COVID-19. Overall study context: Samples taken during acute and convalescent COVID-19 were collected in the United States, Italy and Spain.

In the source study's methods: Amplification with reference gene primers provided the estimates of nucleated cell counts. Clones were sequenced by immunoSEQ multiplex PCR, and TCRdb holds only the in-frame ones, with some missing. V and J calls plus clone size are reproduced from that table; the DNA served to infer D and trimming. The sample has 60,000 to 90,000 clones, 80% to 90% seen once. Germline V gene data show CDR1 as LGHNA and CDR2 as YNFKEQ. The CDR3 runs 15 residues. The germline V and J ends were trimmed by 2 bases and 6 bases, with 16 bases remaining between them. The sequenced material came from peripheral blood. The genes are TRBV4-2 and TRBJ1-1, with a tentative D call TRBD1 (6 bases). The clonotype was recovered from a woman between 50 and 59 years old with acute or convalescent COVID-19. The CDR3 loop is CASSQPTGDSPEAFF. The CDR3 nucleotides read TGTGCCAGCAGCCAACCGACAGGCGATTCCCCTGAAGCTTTCTTT.